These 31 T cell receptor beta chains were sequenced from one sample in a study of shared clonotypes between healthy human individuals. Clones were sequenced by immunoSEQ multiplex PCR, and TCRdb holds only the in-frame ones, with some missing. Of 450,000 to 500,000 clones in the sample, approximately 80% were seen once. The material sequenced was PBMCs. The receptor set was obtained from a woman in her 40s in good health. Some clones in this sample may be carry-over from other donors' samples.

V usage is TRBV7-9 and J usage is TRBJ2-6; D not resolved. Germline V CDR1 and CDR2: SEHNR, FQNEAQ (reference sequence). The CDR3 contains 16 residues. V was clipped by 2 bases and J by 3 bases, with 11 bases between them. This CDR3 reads CASSLYGLGGANVLTF. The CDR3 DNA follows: TGTGCCAGCAGCTTATACGGGTTAGGTGGGGCCAACGTCCTGACTTTC.

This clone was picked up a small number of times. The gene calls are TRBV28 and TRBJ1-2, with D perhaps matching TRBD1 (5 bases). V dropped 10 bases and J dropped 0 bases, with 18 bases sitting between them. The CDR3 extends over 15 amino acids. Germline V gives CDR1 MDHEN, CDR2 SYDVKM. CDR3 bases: TGTGCCACCCCCAAAAGGGCAGGGACTAACTATGGCTACACCTTC. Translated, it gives CATPKRAGTNYGYTF.

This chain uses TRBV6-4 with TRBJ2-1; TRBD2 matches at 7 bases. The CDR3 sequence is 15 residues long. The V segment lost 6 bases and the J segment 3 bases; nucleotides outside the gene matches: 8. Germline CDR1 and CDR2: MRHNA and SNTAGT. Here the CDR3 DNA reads TGTGCCAGCAGCCAAGGGAGGGGACTCTACAATGAGCAGTTCTTC. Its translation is CASSQGRGLYNEQFF.

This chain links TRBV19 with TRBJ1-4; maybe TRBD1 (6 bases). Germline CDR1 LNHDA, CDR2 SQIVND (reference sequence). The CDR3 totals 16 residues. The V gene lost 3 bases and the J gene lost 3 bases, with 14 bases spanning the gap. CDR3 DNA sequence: TGTGCCAGTAGTATGAAAGGGGGTTCGGCTAATGAAAAACTGTTTTTT. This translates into CASSMKGGSANEKLFF.

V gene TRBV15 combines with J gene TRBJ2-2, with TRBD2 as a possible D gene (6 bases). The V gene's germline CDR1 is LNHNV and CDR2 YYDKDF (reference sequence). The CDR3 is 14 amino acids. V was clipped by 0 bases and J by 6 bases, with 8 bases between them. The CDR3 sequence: CATSRDPGAGELFF. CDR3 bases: TGTGCCACCAGCAGAGATCCGGGGGCCGGGGAGCTGTTTTTT. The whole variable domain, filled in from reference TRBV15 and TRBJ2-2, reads DAMVIQNPRYQVTQFGKPVTLSCSQTLNHNVMYWYQQKSSQAPKLLFHYYDKDFNNEADTPDNFQSRRPNTSFCFLDIRSPGLGDTAMYLCATSRDPGAGELFFGEGSRLTVL.

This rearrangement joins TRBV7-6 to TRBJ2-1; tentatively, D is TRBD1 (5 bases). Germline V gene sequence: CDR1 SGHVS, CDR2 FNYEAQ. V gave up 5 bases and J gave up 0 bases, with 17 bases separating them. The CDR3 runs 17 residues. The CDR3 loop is CASSPTDSLSSYNEQFF. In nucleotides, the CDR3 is TGTGCCAGCAGCCCCACAGACAGTTTAAGCTCCTACAATGAGCAGTTCTTC.

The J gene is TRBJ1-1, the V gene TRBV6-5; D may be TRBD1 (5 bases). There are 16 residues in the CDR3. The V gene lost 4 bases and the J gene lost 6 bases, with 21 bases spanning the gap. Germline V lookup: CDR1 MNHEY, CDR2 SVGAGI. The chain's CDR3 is CASSSYSRVWVAEAFF. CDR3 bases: TGTGCCAGCAGTTCCTACTCCAGGGTTTGGGTCGCTGAAGCTTTCTTT.

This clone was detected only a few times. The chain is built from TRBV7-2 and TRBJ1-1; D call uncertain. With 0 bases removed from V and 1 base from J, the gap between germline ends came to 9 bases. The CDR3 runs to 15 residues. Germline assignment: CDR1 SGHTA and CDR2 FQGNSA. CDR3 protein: CASSLAKSWNTEAFF. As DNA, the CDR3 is TGTGCCAGCAGCTTAGCAAAAAGCTGGAACACTGAAGCTTTCTTT.

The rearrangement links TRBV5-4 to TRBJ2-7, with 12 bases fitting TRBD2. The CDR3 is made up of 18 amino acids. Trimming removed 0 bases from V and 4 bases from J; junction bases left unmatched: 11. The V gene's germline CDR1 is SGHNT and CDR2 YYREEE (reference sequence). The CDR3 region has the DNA TGTGCCAGCAGCTTGGTAACGCTAGCGGGAGGGTCGCTGTACGAGCAGTACTTC. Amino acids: CASSLVTLAGGSLYEQYF.

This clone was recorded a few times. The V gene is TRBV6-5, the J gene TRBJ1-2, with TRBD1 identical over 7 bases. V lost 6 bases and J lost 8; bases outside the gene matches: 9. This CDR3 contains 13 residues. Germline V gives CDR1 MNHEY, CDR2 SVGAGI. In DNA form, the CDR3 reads TGTGCCAGCAGCTGGGACAGTGGGGGAGGCTACACCTTC. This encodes CASSWDSGGGYTF.

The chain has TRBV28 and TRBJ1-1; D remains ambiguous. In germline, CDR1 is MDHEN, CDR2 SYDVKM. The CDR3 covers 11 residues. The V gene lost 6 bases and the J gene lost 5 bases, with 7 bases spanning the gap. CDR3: CASRMRTEAFF. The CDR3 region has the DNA TGTGCCAGCAGAATGAGGACTGAAGCTTTCTTT.

The CDR3 DNA reads TGTGCCAGCAGCTTAGGGGGGGGCCCCACTCCCCAGCATTTT. It translates to CASSLGGGPTPQHF. V is TRBV7-2 and J is TRBJ1-5; tentative D call: TRBD1 (6 bases). Trimming took 1 base from V and 10 from J, leaving 14 bases between them. CDR1 is SGHTA, CDR2 FQGNSA, per germline. The CDR3 has 14 residues.

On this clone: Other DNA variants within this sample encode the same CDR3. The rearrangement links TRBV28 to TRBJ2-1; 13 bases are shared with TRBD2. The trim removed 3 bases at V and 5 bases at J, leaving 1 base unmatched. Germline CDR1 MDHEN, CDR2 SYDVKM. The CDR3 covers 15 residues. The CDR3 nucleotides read TGTGCCAGCAGTTTCGGGACTAGCGGGAACAATGAGCAGTTCTTC. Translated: CASSFGTSGNNEQFF.

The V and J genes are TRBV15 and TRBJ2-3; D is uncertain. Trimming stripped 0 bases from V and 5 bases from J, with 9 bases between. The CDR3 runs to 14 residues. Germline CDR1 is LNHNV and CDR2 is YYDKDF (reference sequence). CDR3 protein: CATSRDTDGDTQYF. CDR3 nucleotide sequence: TGTGCCACCAGCAGAGATACTGACGGAGATACGCAGTATTTT.

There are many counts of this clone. This CDR3 reads CASSLRLAGVDEQFF. CDR3 DNA sequence: TGTGCCAGCAGCCTACGACTAGCGGGAGTAGATGAGCAGTTCTTC. The chain combines TRBV9 with TRBJ2-1, with 12 bases fitting TRBD2. The ends lost 4 bases at V and 8 bases at J; junction bases unmatched: 7. The CDR3 runs to 15 residues. CDR1 and CDR2 from the germline V gene are SGDLS and YYNGEE.

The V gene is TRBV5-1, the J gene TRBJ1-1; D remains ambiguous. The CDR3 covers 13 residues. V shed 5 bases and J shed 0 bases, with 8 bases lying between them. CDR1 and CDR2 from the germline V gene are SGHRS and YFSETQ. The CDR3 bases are TGCGCCAGCAGAATGGGCATGAACACTGAAGCTTTCTTT. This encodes CASRMGMNTEAFF.

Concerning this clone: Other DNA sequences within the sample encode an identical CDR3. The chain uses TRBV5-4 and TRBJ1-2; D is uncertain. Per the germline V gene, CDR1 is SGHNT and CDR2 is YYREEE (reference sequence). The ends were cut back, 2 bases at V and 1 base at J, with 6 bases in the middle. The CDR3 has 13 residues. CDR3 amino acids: CASSLQNNYGYTF. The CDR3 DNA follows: TGTGCCAGCAGCTTACAAAATAACTATGGCTACACCTTC.

The DNA for the CDR3 is TGTGCCAGCAGTTTAATCTTGGGGCCCCGCGAAGCTTTCTTT. Translated, it gives CASSLILGPREAFF. The chain uses TRBV27 and TRBJ1-1; tentatively, D is TRBD1 (5 bases). The CDR3 covers 14 residues. Germline assignment: CDR1 MNHEY and CDR2 SMNVEV (reference sequence). Trimming stripped 2 bases from V and 8 bases from J, with 15 bases between.

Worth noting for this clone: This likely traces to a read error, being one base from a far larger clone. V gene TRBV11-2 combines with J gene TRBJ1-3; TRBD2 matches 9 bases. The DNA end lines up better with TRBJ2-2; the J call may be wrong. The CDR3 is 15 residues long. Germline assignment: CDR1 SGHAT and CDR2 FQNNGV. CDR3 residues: CASSLTPSGKGELFF. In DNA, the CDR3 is TGTGCCAGCAGCTTAACGCCTAGCGGGAAGGGGGAGCTGTTTTTT.

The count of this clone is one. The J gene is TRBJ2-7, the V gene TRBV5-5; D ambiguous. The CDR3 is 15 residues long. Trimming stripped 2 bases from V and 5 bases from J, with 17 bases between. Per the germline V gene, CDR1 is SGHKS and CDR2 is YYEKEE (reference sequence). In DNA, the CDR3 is TGTGCCAGCAGCTTCCTGGGGTCCGAGGTGGACGAGCAGTACTTC. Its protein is CASSFLGSEVDEQYF.

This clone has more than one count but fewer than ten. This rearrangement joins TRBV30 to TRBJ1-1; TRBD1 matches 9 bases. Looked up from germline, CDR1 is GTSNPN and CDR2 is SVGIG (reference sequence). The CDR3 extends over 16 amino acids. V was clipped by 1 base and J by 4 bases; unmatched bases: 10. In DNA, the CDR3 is TGTGCCTGGAGTGCGGGGGACAGGGCGATGGTCACTGAAGCTTTCTTT. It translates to CAWSAGDRAMVTEAFF.

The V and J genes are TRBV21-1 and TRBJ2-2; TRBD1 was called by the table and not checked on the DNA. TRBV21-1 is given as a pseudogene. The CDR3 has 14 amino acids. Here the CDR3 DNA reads TGTGCCAGCAGCCCACGGACAGGGCCCGGGGAGCTGTTTTTT. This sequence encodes CASSPRTGPGELFF.

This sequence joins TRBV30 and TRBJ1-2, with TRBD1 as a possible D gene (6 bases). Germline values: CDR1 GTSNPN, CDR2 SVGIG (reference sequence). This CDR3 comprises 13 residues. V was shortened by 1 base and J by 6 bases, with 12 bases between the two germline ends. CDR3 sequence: CAWSEQGPNGYTF. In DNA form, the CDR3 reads TGTGCCTGGAGTGAACAGGGCCCCAATGGCTACACCTTC.

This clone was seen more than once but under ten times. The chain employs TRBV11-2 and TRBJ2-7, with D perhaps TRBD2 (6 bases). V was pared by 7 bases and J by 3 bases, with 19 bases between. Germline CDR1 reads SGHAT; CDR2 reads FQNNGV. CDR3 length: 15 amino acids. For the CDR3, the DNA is TGTGCCAGCACCAAAGGAGCAGCGGGTCACTACGAGCAGTACTTC. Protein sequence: CASTKGAAGHYEQYF. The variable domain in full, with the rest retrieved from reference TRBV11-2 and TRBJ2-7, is EAGVAQSPRYKIIEKRQSVAFWCNPISGHATLYWYQQILGQGPKLLIQFQNNGVVDDSQLPKDRFSAERLKGVDSTLKIQPAKLEDSAVYLCASTKGAAGHYEQYFGPGTRLTVT.

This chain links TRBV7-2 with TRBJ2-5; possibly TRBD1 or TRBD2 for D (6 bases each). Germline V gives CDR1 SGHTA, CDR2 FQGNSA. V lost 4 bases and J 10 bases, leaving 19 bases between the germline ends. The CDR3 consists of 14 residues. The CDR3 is CASSSGAPPRDQYF. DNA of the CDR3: TGTGCCAGCAGCTCGGGGGCTCCCCCCCGGGACCAGTACTTC.

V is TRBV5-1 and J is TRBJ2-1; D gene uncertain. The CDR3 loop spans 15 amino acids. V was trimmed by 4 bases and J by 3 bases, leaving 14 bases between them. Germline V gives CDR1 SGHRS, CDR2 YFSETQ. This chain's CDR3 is CASSPAPVNYNEQFF. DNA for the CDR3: TGCGCCAGCAGCCCCGCGCCTGTTAACTACAATGAGCAGTTCTTC.

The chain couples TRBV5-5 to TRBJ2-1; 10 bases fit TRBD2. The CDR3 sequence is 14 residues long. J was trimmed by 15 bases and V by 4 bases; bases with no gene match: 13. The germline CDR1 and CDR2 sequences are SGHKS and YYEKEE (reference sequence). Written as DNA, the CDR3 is TGTGCCAGCAGCCCGACAGTTAGCGGGAGGTGGTCGTTCTTC. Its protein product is CASSPTVSGRWSFF.

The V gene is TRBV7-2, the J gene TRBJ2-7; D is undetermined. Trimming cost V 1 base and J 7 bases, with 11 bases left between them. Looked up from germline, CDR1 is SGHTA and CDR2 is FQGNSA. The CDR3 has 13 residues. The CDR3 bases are TGTGCCAGCAGCTTAGAGGCTAGAAGGGAGCAGTACTTC. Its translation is CASSLEARREQYF.

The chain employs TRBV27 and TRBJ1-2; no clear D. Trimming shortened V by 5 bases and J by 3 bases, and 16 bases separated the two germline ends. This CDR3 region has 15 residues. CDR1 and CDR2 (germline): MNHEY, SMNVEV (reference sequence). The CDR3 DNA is TGTGCCAGCAGTCCGGCCTATTCCCTGGACTATGGCTACACCTTC. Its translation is CASSPAYSLDYGYTF.

The CDR3 region is CASSQDVGGRNSNYGYTF. DNA of the CDR3: TGCGCCAGCAGCCAAGACGTAGGGGGGCGGAATTCTAACTATGGCTACACCTTC. The chain joins TRBV4-1 to TRBJ1-2; D might be TRBD1 (6 bases). The germline V and J ends were trimmed by 0 bases and 0 bases, with 17 bases remaining between them. Germline assignment: CDR1 MGHRA and CDR2 YSYEKL. The CDR3 covers 18 residues.

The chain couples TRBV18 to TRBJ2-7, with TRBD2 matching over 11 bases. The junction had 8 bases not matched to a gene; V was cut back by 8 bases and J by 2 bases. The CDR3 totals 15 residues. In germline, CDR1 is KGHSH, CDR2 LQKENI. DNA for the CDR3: TGTGCCAGCACCCCCCTAGCGGGAGGTGCCTACGAGCAGTACTTC. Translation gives CASTPLAGGAYEQYF.